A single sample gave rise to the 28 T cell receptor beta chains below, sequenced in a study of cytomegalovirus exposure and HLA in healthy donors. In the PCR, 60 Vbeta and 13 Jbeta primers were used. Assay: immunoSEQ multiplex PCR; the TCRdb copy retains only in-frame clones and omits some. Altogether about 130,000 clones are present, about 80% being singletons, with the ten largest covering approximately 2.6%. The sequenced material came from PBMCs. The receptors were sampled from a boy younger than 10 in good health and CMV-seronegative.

The CDR3 nucleotides are TGTGCCATCAGTGAGTTTAAAGGGGTCGCAGGACCCGGGGAGCTGTTTTTT. Its translation: CAISEFKGVAGPGELFF. The chain uses TRBV10-3 and TRBJ2-2; D is perhaps TRBD1 (5 bases). V was clipped by 1 base and J by 6 bases, with 18 bases between them. The CDR3 length is 17 residues. Germline V gene lookup returns CDR1 ENHRY and CDR2 SYGVKD.

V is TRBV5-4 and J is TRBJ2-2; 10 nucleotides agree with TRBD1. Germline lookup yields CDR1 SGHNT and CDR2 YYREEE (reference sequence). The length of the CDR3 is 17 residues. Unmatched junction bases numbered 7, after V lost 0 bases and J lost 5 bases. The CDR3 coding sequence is TGTGCCAGCAGCTTGGCCGGGGGACAGGGGTTAACCGGGGAGCTGTTTTTT. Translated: CASSLAGGQGLTGELFF.

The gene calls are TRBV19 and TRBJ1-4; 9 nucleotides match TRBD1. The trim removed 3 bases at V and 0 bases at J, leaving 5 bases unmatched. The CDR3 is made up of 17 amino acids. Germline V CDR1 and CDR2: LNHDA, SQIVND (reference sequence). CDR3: CASSIGGQGATNEKLFF. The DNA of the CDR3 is TGTGCCAGTAGTATTGGGGGACAGGGAGCAACTAATGAAAAACTGTTTTTT.

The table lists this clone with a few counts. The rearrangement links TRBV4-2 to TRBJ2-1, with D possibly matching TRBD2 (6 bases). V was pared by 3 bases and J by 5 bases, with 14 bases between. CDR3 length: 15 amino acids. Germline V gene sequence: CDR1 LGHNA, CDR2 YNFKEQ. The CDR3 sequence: CASSQRLVDDNEQFF. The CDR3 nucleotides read TGTGCCAGCAGCCAGCGACTAGTGGACGACAATGAGCAGTTCTTC.

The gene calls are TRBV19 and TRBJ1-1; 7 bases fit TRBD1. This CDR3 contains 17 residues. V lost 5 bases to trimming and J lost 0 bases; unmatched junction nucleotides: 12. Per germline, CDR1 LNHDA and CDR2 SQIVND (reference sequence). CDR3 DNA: TGTGCCAGTAGTTCCACGGGGGTAGGGGGCATGAACACTGAAGCTTTCTTT. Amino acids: CASSSTGVGGMNTEAFF. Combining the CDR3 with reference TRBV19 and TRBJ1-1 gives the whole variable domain DGGITQSPKYLFRKEGQNVTLSCEQNLNHDAMYWYRQDPGQGLRLIYYSQIVNDFQKGDIAEGYSVSREKKESFPLTVTSAQKNPTAFYLCASSSTGVGGMNTEAFFGQGTRLTVV.

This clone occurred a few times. The CDR3 sequence is CASSSRGDSGGVYNEQFF. The CDR3 nucleotides are TGTGCCAGCAGCTCCCGAGGAGATAGCGGGGGGGTCTACAATGAGCAGTTCTTC. The chain employs TRBV9 and TRBJ2-1, with 11 bases that match TRBD2. Germline trimming cut 4 bases from V and 3 bases from J; bases unmatched to any gene: 12. Germline-derived CDR1 and CDR2 are SGDLS and YYNGEE. This CDR3 is 18 amino acids long.

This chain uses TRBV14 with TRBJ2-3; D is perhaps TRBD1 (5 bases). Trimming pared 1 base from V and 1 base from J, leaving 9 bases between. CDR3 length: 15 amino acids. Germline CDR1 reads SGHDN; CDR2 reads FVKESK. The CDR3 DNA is TGTGCCAGCAGCCAAGTGACAGTTCGCACAGATACGCAGTATTTT. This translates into CASSQVTVRTDTQYF. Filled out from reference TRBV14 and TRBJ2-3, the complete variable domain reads EAGVTQFPSHSVIEKGQTVTLRCDPISGHDNLYWYRRVMGKEIKFLLHFVKESKQDESGMPNNRFLAERTGGTYSTLKVQPAELEDSGVYFCASSQVTVRTDTQYFGPGTRLTVL.

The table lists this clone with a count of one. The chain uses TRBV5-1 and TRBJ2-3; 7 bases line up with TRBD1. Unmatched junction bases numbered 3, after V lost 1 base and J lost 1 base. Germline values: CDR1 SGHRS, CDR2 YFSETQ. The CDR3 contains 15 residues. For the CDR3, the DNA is TGCGCCAGCAGCTTGACAGGGGTCGGCACAGATACGCAGTATTTT. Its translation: CASSLTGVGTDTQYF. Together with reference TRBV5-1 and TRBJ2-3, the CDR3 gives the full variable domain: KAGVTQTPRYLIKTRGQQVTLSCSPISGHRSVSWYQQTPGQGLQFLFEYFSETQRNKGNFPGRFSGRQFSNSRSEMNVSTLELGDSALYLCASSLTGVGTDTQYFGPGTRLTVL.

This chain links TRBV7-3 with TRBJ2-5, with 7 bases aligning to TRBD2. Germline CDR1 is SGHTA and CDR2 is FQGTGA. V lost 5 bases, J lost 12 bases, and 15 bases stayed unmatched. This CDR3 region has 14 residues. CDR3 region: CASSPTTRDYQKYF. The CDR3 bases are TGTGCCAGCAGCCCGACCACTCGGGACTATCAAAAGTACTTC.

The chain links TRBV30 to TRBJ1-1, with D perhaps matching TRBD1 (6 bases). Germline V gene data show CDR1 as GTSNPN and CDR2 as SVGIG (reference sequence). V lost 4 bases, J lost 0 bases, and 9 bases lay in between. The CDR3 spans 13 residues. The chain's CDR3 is CAWTGDLNTEAFF. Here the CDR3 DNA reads TGTGCCTGGACAGGGGACCTGAACACTGAAGCTTTCTTT.

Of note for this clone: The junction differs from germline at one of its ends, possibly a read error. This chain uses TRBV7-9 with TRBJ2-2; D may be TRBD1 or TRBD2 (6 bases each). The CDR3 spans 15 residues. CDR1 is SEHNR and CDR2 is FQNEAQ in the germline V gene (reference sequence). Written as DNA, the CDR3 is TGTTCCAGCAGCTTAGGGGGAGGGAACACCGGGGAGCTGTTTTTT. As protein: CSSSLGGGNTGELFF. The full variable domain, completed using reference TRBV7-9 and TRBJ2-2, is DTGVSQNPRHKITKRGQNVTFRCDPISEHNRLYWYRQTLGQGPEFLTYFQNEAQLEKSRLLSDRFSAERPKGSFSTLEIQRTEQGDSAMYLCSSSLGGGNTGELFFGEGSRLTVL.

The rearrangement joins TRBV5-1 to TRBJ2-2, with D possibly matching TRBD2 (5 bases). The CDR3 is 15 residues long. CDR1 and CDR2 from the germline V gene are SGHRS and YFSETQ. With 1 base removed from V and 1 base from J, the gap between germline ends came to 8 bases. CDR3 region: CASSLSGGNTGELFF. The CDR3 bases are TGCGCCAGCAGCTTGAGCGGTGGGAACACCGGGGAGCTGTTTTTT. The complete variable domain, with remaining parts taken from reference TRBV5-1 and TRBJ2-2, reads KAGVTQTPRYLIKTRGQQVTLSCSPISGHRSVSWYQQTPGQGLQFLFEYFSETQRNKGNFPGRFSGRQFSNSRSEMNVSTLELGDSALYLCASSLSGGNTGELFFGEGSRLTVL.

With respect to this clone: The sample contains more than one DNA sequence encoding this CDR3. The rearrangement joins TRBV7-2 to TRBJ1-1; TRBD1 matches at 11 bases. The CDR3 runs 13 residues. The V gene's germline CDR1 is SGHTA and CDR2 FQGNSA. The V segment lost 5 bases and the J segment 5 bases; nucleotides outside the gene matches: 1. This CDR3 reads CASSGDRGTEAFF. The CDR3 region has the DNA TGTGCCAGCAGCGGGGACAGGGGGACTGAAGCTTTCTTT.

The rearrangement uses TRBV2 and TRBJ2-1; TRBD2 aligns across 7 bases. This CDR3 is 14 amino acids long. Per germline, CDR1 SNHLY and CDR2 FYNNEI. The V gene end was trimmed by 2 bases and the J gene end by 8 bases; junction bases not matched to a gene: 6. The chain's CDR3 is CASSEREGMYEQFF. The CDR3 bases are TGTGCCAGCAGTGAAAGGGAGGGTATGTATGAGCAGTTCTTC.

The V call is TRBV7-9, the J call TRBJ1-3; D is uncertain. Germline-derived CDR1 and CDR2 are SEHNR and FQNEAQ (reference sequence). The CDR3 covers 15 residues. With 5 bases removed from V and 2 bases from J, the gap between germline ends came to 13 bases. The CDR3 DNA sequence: TGTGCCAGCAGCCCCCAACCGGGAGCTGGAAACACCATATATTTT. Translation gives CASSPQPGAGNTIYF.

This CDR3 reads CASSLTGGSGSTEAFF. In DNA, the CDR3 is TGTGCCAGCAGCCTGACCGGGGGTTCAGGGTCCACTGAAGCTTTCTTT. The V call is TRBV4-2, the J call TRBJ1-1; D might be TRBD1 (5 bases). The CDR3 length is 16 residues. Looked up from germline, CDR1 is LGHNA and CDR2 is YNFKEQ. V was pared by 4 bases and J by 4 bases, with 19 bases between.

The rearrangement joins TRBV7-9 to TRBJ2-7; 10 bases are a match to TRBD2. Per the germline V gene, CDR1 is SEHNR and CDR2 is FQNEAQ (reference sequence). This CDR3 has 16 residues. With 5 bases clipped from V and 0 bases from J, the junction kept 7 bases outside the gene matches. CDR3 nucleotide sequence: TGTGCCAGCAGCCGACTGGGACTAGCGAACTCCTACGAGCAGTACGTC. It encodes CASSRLGLANSYEQYV.

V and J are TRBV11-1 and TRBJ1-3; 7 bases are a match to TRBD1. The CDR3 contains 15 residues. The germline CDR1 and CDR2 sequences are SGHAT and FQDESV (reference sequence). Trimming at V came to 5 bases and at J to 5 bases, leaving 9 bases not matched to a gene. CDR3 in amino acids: CASSATGDRRNTIYF. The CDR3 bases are TGTGCCAGCAGCGCCACAGGGGACAGACGAAACACCATATATTTT.

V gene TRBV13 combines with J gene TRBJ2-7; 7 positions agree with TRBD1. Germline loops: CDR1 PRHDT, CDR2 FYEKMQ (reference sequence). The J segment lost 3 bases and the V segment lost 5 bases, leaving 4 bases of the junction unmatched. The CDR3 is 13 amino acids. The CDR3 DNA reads TGTGCCAGCAGCGACGGGACAGTCTACGAGCAGTACGTC. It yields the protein CASSDGTVYEQYV.

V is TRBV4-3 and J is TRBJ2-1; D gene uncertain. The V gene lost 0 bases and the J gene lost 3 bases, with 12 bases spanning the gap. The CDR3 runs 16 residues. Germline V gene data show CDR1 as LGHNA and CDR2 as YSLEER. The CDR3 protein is CASSQDDIGLYNEQFF. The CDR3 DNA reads TGCGCCAGCAGCCAAGACGATATTGGGCTCTACAATGAGCAGTTCTTC.

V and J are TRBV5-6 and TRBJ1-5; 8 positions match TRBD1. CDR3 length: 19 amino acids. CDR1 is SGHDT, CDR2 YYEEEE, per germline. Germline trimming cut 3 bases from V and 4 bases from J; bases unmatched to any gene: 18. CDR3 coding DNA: TGTGCCAGCAGCTCCGGGACAGGAGACTCTAGCATGGGGAATCAGCCCCAGCATTTT. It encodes CASSSGTGDSSMGNQPQHF.

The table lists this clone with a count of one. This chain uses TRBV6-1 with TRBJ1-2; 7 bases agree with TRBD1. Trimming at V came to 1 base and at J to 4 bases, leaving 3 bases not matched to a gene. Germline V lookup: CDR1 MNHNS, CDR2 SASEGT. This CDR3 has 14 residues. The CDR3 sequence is CASSEVGQSYGYTF. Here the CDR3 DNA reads TGTGCCAGCAGTGAAGTGGGACAGAGCTATGGCTACACCTTC.

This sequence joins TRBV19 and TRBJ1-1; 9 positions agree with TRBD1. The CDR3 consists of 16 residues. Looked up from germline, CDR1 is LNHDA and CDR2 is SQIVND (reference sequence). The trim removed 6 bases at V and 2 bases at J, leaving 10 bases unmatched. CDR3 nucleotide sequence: TGTGCCAGTAGACATTTACCGGGACAGGGAAACACTGAAGCTTTCTTT. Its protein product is CASRHLPGQGNTEAFF.

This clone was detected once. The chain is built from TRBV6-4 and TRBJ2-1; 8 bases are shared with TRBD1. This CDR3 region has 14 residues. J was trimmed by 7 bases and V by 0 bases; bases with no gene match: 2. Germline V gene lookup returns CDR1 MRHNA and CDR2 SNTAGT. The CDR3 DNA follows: TGTGCCAGCAGTGACTCACAGGGGGGTAATGAGCAGTTCTTC. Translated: CASSDSQGGNEQFF.

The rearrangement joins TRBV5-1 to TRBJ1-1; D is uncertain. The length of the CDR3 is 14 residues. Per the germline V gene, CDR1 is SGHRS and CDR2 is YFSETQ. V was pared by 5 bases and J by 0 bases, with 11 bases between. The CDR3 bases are TGCGCCAGCAGGCCAGATTTCATGAACACTGAAGCTTTCTTT. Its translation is CASRPDFMNTEAFF.

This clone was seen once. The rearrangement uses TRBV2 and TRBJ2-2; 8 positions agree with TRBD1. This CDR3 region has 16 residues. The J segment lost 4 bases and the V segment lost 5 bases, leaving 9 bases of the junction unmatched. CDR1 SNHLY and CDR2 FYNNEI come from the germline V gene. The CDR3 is CASSLGQGGFTGELFF. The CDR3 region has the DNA TGTGCCAGCAGTTTAGGACAGGGAGGATTCACCGGGGAGCTGTTTTTT. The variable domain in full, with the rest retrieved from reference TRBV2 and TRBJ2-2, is EPEVTQTPSHQVTQMGQEVILRCVPISNHLYFYWYRQILGQKVEFLVSFYNNEISEKSEIFDDQFSVERPDGSNFTLKIRSTKLEDSAMYFCASSLGQGGFTGELFFGEGSRLTVL.

For the CDR3, the DNA is TGTGCCAGCAGCGTAGAAGGTCTAGCGGCCTACAATGAGCAGTTCTTC. This gives the protein CASSVEGLAAYNEQFF. This chain joins TRBV9 and TRBJ2-1, with TRBD2 identical over 7 bases. The germline V gene encodes CDR1 SGDLS and CDR2 YYNGEE. V lost 0 bases and J lost 2; bases outside the gene matches: 5. This CDR3 has 16 residues. Variable domain in full (rest from reference TRBV9 and TRBJ2-1): DSGVTQTPKHLITATGQRVTLRCSPRSGDLSVYWYQQSLDQGLQFLIQYYNGEERAKGNILERFSAQQFPDLHSELNLSSLELGDSALYFCASSVEGLAAYNEQFFGPGTRLTVL.

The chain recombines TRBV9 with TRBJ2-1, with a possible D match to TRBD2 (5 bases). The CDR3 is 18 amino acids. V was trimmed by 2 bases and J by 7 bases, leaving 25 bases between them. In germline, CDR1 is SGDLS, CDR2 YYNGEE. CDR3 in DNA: TGTGCCAGCAGCGTGGATTACCTCCCGGGTCCGGAGGTTAATGAGCAGTTCTTC. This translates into CASSVDYLPGPEVNEQFF.